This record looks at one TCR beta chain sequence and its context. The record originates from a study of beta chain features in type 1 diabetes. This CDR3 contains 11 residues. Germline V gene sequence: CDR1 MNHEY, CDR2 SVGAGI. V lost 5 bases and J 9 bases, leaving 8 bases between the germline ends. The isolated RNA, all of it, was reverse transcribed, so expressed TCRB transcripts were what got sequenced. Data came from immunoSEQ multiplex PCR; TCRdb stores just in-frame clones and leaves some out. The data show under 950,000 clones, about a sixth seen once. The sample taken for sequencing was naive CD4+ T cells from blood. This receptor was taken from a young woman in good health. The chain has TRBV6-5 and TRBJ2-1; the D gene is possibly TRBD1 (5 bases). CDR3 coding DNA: TGTGCCAGCAGTCAGGGCCCTGAGCAGTTCTTC. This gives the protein CASSQGPEQFF.